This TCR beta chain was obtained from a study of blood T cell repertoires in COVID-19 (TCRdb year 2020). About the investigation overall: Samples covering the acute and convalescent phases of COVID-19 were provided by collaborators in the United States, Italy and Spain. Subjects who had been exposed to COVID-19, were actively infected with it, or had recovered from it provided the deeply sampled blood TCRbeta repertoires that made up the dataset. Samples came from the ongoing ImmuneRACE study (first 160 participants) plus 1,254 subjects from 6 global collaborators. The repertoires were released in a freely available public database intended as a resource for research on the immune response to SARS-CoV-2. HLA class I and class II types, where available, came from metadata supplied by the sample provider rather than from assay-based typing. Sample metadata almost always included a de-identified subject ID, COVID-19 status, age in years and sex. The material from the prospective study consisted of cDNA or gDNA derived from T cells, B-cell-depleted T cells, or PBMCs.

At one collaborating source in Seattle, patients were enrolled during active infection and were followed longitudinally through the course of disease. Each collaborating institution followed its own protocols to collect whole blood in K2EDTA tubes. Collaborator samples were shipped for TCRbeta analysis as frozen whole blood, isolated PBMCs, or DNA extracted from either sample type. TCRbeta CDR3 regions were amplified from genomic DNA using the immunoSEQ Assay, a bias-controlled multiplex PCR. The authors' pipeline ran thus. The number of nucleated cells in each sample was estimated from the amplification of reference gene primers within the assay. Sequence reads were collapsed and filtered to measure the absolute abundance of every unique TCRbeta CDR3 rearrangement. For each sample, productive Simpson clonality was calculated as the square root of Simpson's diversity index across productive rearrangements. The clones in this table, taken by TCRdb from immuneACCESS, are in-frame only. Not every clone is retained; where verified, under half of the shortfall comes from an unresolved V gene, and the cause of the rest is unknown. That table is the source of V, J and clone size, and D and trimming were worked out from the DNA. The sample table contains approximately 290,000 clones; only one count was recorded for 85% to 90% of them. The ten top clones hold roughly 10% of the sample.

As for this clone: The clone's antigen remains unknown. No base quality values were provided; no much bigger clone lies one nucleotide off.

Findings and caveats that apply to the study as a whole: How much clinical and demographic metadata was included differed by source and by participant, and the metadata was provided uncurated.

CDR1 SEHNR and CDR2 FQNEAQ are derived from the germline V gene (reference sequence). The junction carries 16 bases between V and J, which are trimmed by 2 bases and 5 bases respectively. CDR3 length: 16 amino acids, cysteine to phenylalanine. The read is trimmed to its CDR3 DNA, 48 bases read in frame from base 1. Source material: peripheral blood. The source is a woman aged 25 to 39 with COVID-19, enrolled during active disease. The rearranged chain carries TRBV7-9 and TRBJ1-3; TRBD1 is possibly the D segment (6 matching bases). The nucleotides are TGTGCCAGCAGCTTATCTATGGCGGGGGACAGAAACACCATATATTTT. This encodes CASSLSMAGDRNTIYF. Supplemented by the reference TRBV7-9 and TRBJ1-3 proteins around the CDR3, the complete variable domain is DTGVSQNPRHKITKRGQNVTFRCDPISEHNRLYWYRQTLGQGPEFLTYFQNEAQLEKSRLLSDRFSAERPKGSFSTLEIQRTEQGDSAMYLCASSLSMAGDRNTIYFGEGSWLTVV.